This T cell receptor (beta chain) appears in the sequencing data of a study of shared clonotypes between healthy human individuals. The CDR3 has 16 amino acids. Trimming took off 7 bases at V and 0 bases at J, with 18 bases between the two ends. The germline V gene has CDR1 MNHEY and CDR2 SMNVEV (reference sequence). Clones were read by immunoSEQ multiplex PCR, and TCRdb kept only the in-frame ones, dropping some. The data contain about 660,000 clones, 74% of them seen just once; the ten biggest clones take up about 1.7%. J is TRBJ1-1 and V is TRBV27, with D tentatively TRBD1 (6 bases). The source of this sequence is a woman in her 30s in good health. The sequenced sample consisted of memory CD4+ T cells sorted from blood. The sample's subset: CD45RA-negative fraction. The CDR3 nucleotides read TGTGCCAGCATTTTCGGGGGGCCAAATCTGAACACTGAAGCTTTCTTT. Residues: CASIFGGPNLNTEAFF.